A selection of T cell receptor beta chains follows, all from one sample in a study of blood T cell repertoires in COVID-19. Sequencing used immunoSEQ multiplex PCR; TCRdb keeps in-frame clones, though not all of them. The table has 90,000 to 130,000 clones, approximately 80% seen once. The sequenced sample was peripheral blood. These receptors were obtained from a woman between 70 and 85 years old with acute or convalescent COVID-19. Both conserved end residues are part of each CDR3. Each record gives: D gene, V gene, clone size, CDR3 length, J gene, CDR3 protein, CDR3 DNA. A D gene is named only where the DNA matches it firmly. A clone size is listed for some rows: how often the clone was seen (once, few, many), or a class if it is expanded.

D gene: -; V gene: TRBV6-1; clone size: -; CDR3 length: 16; J gene: TRBJ1-6; CDR3 protein: CASSVDRISSSSPLHF; CDR3 DNA: TGTGCCAGCAGTGTTGACAGGATATCTTCTAGTTCACCCCTCCACTTT
D gene: -; V gene: TRBV7-6; clone size: -; CDR3 length: 16; J gene: TRBJ2-3; CDR3 protein: CASSSDPTGGTDTQYF; CDR3 DNA: TGTGCCAGCAGCTCCGACCCCACCGGGGGCACAGATACGCAGTATTTT
D gene: -; V gene: TRBV6-6; clone size: -; CDR3 length: 12; J gene: TRBJ2-7; CDR3 protein: CASSHREYEQYF; CDR3 DNA: TGTGCCAGCAGCCACCGGGAGTACGAGCAGTACTTC
D gene: -; V gene: TRBV12-5; clone size: -; CDR3 length: 17; J gene: TRBJ2-1; CDR3 protein: CASGLGVGQGTYNEQFF; CDR3 DNA: TGTGCTAGTGGTTTGGGGGTAGGGCAGGGTACTTACAATGAGCAGTTCTTC
D gene: -; V gene: TRBV19; clone size: -; CDR3 length: 12; J gene: TRBJ1-3; CDR3 protein: CASTSPGNTIYF; CDR3 DNA: TGTGCCAGTACCTCCCCTGGAAACACCATATATTTT
D gene: TRBD1; V gene: TRBV6-4; clone size: -; CDR3 length: 14; J gene: TRBJ1-1; CDR3 protein: CASSAETGGTEAFF; CDR3 DNA: TGTGCCAGCAGTGCCGAGACAGGGGGTACTGAAGCTTTCTTT
D gene: -; V gene: TRBV28; clone size: few; CDR3 length: 13; J gene: TRBJ2-2; CDR3 protein: CASSLLNTGELFF; CDR3 DNA: TGTGCCAGCAGTTTACTAAACACCGGGGAGCTGTTTTTT
D gene: -; V gene: TRBV11-3; clone size: -; CDR3 length: 14; J gene: TRBJ2-2; CDR3 protein: CASSFRRGSGELFF; CDR3 DNA: TGTGCCAGCAGTTTTAGGCGGGGTTCCGGGGAGCTGTTTTTT
D gene: TRBD2; V gene: TRBV12-5; clone size: -; CDR3 length: 15; J gene: TRBJ2-7; CDR3 protein: CASGLVGLAGYEQYF; CDR3 DNA: TGTGCTAGTGGTTTGGTCGGACTAGCGGGTTACGAGCAGTACTTC
D gene: TRBD2; V gene: TRBV9; clone size: -; CDR3 length: 15; J gene: TRBJ2-5; CDR3 protein: CASSVEGSGDETQYF; CDR3 DNA: TGTGCCAGCAGCGTAGAGGGTAGCGGGGACGAGACCCAGTACTTC
D gene: TRBD1; V gene: TRBV5-1; clone size: once; CDR3 length: 15; J gene: TRBJ1-1; CDR3 protein: CASSQTGPPVTEAFF; CDR3 DNA: TGCGCCAGCAGCCAGACAGGGCCCCCTGTCACTGAAGCTTTCTTT
D gene: TRBD2; V gene: TRBV18; clone size: -; CDR3 length: 16; J gene: TRBJ2-3; CDR3 protein: CASSPFIAGITDTQYF; CDR3 DNA: TGTGCCAGCTCACCTTTTATAGCGGGAATCACAGATACGCAGTATTTT
D gene: TRBD1; V gene: TRBV10-3; clone size: -; CDR3 length: 15; J gene: TRBJ2-4; CDR3 protein: CAISDWTGTENIQYF; CDR3 DNA: TGTGCCATCAGTGATTGGACAGGGACGGAAAACATTCAGTACTTC
D gene: TRBD1; V gene: TRBV7-8; clone size: -; CDR3 length: 14; J gene: TRBJ2-4; CDR3 protein: CASSPSTGLNIQYF; CDR3 DNA: TGTGCCAGCAGCCCCTCGACAGGGTTAAACATTCAGTACTTC
D gene: -; V gene: TRBV3-1/TRBV3-2; clone size: -; CDR3 length: 15; J gene: TRBJ1-2; CDR3 protein: CASSPSLYGGYGYTF; CDR3 DNA: TGTGCCAGCAGCCCCTCATTGTACGGGGGCTATGGCTACACCTTC
D gene: TRBD1; V gene: TRBV24-1; clone size: once; CDR3 length: 17; J gene: TRBJ2-3; CDR3 protein: CATSDEGQGELADTQYF; CDR3 DNA: TGTGCCACCAGTGATGAGGGACAGGGGGAACTAGCAGATACGCAGTATTTT
D gene: -; V gene: TRBV4-1; clone size: -; CDR3 length: 13; J gene: TRBJ2-3; CDR3 protein: CASSQNQGDTQYF; CDR3 DNA: TGCGCCAGCAGCCAAAACCAGGGGGATACGCAGTATTTT
D gene: -; V gene: TRBV6-5; clone size: -; CDR3 length: 13; J gene: TRBJ2-2; CDR3 protein: CASSTRGPGELFF; CDR3 DNA: TGTGCCAGCAGTACCAGGGGTCCCGGGGAGCTGTTTTTT